The present entry profiles one TCR beta chain with its context. Its target is unknown. These data come from a study of T cell responses to AZD1222 COVID-19 vaccine. Overall study results and limits: Spike-specific TCR depth and breadth grew after two AZD1222 doses.

The CDR3 length is 16 residues. Germline CDR1 SGHRS, CDR2 YFSETQ. V shed 4 bases and J 0 bases; nucleotides not matched to a gene: 6. TCRdb keeps only in-frame clones here, not all; method: immunoSEQ multiplex PCR. In the table there are 150,000 to 200,000 clones, 80% to 95% of which are singletons. The chain joins TRBV5-1 to TRBJ2-3, with 9 bases aligning to TRBD2. Material: peripheral blood, obtained 28 days after the second AZD1222 dose. The source of this sequence is an adult who received the AZD1222 COVID-19 vaccine. The CDR3 region has the DNA TGCGCCAGCAGCGGGGGTACTAGCGGGAGCACAGATACGCAGTATTTT. It encodes CASSGGTSGSTDTQYF.